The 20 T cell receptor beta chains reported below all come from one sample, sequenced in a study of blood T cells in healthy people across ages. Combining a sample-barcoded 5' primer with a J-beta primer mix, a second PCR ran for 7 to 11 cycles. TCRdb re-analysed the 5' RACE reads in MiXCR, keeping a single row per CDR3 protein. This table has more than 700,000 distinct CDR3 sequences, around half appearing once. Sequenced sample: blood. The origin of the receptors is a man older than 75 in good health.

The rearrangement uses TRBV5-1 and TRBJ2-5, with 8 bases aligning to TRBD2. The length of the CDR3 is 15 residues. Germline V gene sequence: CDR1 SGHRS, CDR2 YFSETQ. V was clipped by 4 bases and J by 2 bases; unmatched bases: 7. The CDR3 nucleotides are TGCGCCAGCAGCCCCCTTGGCGGGAGGCAAGAGACCCAGTACTTC. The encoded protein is CASSPLGGRQETQYF.

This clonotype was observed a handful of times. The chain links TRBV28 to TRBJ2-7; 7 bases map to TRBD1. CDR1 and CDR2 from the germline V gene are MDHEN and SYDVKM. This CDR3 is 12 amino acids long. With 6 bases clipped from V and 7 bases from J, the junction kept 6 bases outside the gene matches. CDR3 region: CASRPDRPEQYF. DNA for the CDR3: TGTGCCAGCAGACCGGACAGGCCGGAGCAGTACTTC.

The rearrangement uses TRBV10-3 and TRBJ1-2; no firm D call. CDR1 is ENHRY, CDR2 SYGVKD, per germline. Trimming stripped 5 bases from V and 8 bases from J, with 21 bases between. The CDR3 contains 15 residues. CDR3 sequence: CAISKGGERAGGYTF. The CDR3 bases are TGTGCCATCAGTAAAGGAGGCGAAAGGGCGGGAGGCTACACCTTC.

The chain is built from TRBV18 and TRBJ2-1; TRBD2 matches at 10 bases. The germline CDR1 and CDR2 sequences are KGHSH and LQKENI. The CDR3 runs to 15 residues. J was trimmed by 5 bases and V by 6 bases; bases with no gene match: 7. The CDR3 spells CASSPPGTSDNEQFF. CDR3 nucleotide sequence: TGTGCCAGCTCGCCCCCCGGGACTAGCGACAATGAGCAGTTCTTC. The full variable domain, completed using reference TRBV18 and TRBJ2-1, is NAGVMQNPRHLVRRRGQEARLRCSPMKGHSHVYWYRQLPEEGLKFMVYLQKENIIDESGMPKERFSAEFPKEGPSILRIQQVVRGDSAAYFCASSPPGTSDNEQFFGPGTRLTVL.

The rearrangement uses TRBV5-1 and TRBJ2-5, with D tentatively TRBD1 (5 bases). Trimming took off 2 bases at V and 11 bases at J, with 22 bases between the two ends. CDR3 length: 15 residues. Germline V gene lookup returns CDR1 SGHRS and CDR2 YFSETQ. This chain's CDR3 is CASSFSTAPYNEQYF. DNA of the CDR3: TGCGCCAGCAGCTTTTCGACAGCGCCCTACAATGAGCAGTACTTC.

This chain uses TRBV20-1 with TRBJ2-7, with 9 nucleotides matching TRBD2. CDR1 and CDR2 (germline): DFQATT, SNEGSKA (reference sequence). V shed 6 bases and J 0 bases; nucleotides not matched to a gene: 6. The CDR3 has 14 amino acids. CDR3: CSAGAGGLSYEQYF. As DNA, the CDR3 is TGCAGTGCCGGAGCGGGAGGCCTCTCCTACGAGCAGTACTTC.

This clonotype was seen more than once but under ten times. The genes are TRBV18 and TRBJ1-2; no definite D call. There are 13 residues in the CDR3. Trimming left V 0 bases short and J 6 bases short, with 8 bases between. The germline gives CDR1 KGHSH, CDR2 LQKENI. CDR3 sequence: CASSPPEGHGYTF. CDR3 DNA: TGTGCCAGCTCACCACCGGAAGGACATGGCTACACCTTC.

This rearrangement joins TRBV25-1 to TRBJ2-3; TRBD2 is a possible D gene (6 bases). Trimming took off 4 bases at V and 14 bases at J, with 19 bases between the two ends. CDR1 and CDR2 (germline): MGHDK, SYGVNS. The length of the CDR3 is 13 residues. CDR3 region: CASSGAGHRYAYF. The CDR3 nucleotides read TGTGCCAGCAGTGGTGCGGGGCACAGATACGCGTATTTT.

This CDR3 reads CSVPSAPETQYF. The CDR3 DNA is TGCAGTGTCCCCAGCGCCCCGGAGACCCAGTACTTC. This chain links TRBV20-1 with TRBJ2-4; D not resolved. The end of the DNA aligns better with TRBJ2-5, so the J call may be wrong. Germline CDR1 is DFQATT and CDR2 is SNEGSKA (reference sequence). The CDR3 is 12 residues long.

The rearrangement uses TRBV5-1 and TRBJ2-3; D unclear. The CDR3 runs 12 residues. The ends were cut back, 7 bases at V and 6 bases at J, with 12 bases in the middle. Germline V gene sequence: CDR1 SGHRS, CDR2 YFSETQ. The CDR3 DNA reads TGCGCCAGCGGTCACTCTTCGGATACGCAGTATTTT. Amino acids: CASGHSSDTQYF.

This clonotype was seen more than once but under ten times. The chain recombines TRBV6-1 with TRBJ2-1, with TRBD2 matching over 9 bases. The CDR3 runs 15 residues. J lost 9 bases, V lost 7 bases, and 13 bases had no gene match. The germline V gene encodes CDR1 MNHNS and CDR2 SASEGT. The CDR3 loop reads CASIEPSGIVGEQFF. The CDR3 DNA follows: TGTGCCAGCATTGAGCCTAGCGGGATAGTTGGTGAGCAGTTCTTC.

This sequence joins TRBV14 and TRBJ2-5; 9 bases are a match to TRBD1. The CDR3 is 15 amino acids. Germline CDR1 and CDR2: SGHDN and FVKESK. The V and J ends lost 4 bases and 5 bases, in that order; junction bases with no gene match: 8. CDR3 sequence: CASSPTTGGMETQYF. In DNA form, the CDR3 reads TGTGCCAGCAGCCCCACGACAGGGGGGATGGAGACCCAGTACTTC.

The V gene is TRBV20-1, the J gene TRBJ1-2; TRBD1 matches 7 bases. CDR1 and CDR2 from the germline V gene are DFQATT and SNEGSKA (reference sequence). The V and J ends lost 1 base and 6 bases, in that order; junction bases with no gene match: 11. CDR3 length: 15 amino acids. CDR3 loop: CSARGNSGTADGYTF. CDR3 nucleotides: TGCAGTGCTAGAGGCAATTCCGGGACAGCAGATGGCTACACCTTC.

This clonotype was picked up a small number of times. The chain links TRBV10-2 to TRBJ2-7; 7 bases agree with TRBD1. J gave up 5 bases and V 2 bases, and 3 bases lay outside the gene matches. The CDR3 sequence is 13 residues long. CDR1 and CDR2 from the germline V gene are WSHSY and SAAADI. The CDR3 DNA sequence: TGCGCCAGCAGTGAGACTAGGGGGCACGAGCAGTACTTC. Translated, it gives CASSETRGHEQYF.

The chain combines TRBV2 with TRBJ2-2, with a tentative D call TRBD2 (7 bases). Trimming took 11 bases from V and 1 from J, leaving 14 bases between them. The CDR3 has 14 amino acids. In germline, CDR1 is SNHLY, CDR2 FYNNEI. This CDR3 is CAPGGRENTGELFF. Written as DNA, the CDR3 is TGTGCCCCCGGGGGGCGGGAGAACACCGGGGAGCTGTTTTTT.

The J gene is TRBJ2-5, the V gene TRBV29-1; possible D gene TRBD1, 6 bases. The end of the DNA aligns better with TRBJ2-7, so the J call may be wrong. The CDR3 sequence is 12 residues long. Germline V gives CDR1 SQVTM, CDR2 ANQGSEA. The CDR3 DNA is TGCAGTGCTTGGGGGCAGGGACGCGAGCAGTACTTC. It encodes CSAWGQGREQYF.

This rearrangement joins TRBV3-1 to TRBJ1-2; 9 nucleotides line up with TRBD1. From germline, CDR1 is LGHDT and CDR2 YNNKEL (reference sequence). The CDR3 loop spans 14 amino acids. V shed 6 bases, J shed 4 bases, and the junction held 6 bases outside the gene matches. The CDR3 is CASSPDRGAYGYTF. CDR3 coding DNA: TGTGCCAGCAGTCCCGACAGGGGGGCCTATGGCTACACCTTC.

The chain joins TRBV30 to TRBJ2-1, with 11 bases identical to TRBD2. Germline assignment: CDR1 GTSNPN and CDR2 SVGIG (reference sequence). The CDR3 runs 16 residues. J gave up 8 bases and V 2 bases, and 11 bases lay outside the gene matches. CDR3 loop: CAWSIRLAGLLYEQFF. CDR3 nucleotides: TGTGCCTGGAGTATTCGACTAGCGGGACTTCTATATGAGCAGTTCTTC.

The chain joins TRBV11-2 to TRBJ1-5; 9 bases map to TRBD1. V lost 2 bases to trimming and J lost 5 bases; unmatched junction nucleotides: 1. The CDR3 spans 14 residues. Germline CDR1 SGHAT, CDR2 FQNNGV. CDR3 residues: CASSLRTGDQPQHF. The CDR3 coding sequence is TGTGCCAGCAGCTTACGGACAGGGGATCAGCCCCAGCATTTT.

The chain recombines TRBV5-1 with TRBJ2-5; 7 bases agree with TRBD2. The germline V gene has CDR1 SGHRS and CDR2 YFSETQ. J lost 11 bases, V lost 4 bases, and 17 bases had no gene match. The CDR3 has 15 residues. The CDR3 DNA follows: TGCGCCAGCAGCCCGGTCGCTAGCGGAAGTAGTGAGCAGTACTTC. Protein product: CASSPVASGSSEQYF.